Listed here are 22 T cell receptor beta chains from one sample, sequenced in a study of T-cell memory formation after mild COVID-19. TCRdb reprocessed the 5' RACE reads via MiXCR and lists one record per CDR3 protein. The sample shows around 390,000 distinct CDR3 sequences, about 16% of them seen only once. Sequenced sample: PBMCs or a T cell subset sorted from them (not recorded which). The receptors derive from a young man who had mild COVID-19 (a few samples of this study predate the infection). Cell type and time point are not known.

The rearrangement links TRBV9 to TRBJ2-3; 8 bases line up with TRBD2. CDR1 and CDR2 (germline): SGDLS, YYNGEE. V was pared by 0 bases and J by 0 bases, with 3 bases of the junction left unmatched. The CDR3 is made up of 16 amino acids. The CDR3 DNA follows: TGTGCCAGCAGCGTAGAGAGCGGGGGAAGCACAGATACGCAGTATTTT. It translates to CASSVESGGSTDTQYF.

The V and J genes are TRBV6-2 or TRBV6-3 and TRBJ2-2, with a possible D match to TRBD2 (5 bases). Trimming left V 7 bases short and J 5 bases short, with 11 bases between. CDR3 size: 13 residues. In germline, CDR1 is MNHEY, CDR2 SVGEGT. Written as DNA, the CDR3 is TGTGCCAGCAAAACTAGGCCGACCGGGGAGCTGTTTTTT. Its protein product is CASKTRPTGELFF.

Only a few counts were recorded for this clonotype. The V and J genes are TRBV10-3 and TRBJ2-5; D is perhaps TRBD1 (5 bases). V was cut by 3 bases and J by 2 bases, with 10 bases left in between. The CDR3 has 14 residues. Per germline, CDR1 ENHRY and CDR2 SYGVKD. CDR3 sequence (DNA): TGTGCCATCAGTGAAAAGACAGAGCAAGAGACCCAGTACTTC. Its protein product is CAISEKTEQETQYF.

This chain links TRBV19 with TRBJ1-2, with D unclear. This CDR3 is 12 amino acids long. Deletions cut 8 bases from V and 1 base from J, with 8 bases between. The germline V gene has CDR1 LNHDA and CDR2 SQIVND (reference sequence). The CDR3 sequence: CASFDLNYGYTF. Written as DNA, the CDR3 is TGTGCCAGTTTTGACCTTAACTATGGCTACACCTTC.

This clonotype was counted only a few times. The gene calls are TRBV10-1 and TRBJ2-2; a possible D gene is TRBD2 (6 bases). V was clipped by 0 bases and J by 2 bases, with 10 bases between them. The CDR3 sequence is 16 residues long. The germline CDR1 and CDR2 sequences are WNHNN and SYGVQD (reference sequence). CDR3 region: CASSESGRGNTGELFF. The CDR3, as DNA: TGCGCCAGCAGTGAGTCCGGGCGGGGTAACACCGGGGAGCTGTTTTTT.

This clonotype was recorded a few times. CDR3 bases: TGTGCCAGCAGCTCCACAGGGTTCCCCAACGAGCAGTACGTC. It is translated as CASSSTGFPNEQYV. This rearrangement joins TRBV7-9 to TRBJ2-7; TRBD1 might be the D (6 bases). The V gene lost 4 bases and the J gene lost 5 bases, with 15 bases spanning the gap. The CDR3 spans 14 residues. Germline V CDR1 and CDR2: SEHNR, FQNEAQ (reference sequence).

The genes are TRBV11-2 and TRBJ2-3; maybe TRBD2 (7 bases). Germline loops: CDR1 SGHAT, CDR2 FQNNGV. This CDR3 has 15 residues. V lost 5 bases and J 5 bases, leaving 17 bases between the germline ends. The CDR3 DNA reads TGTGCCAGCAGCGGTAGGGGGGGGACAAGAGATACGCAGTATTTT. This translates into CASSGRGGTRDTQYF.

A few counts support this clonotype. V is TRBV7-2 and J is TRBJ2-2; D tentatively reads TRBD1 or TRBD2 (6 bases each). There are 13 residues in the CDR3. Per the germline V gene, CDR1 is SGHTA and CDR2 is FQGNSA. Trimming cost V 4 bases and J 7 bases, with 10 bases left between them. The CDR3 reads CASSSGGGGELFF. The DNA of the CDR3 is TGTGCCAGCAGCTCCGGGGGCGGCGGGGAGCTGTTTTTT.

This clonotype was counted only a few times. The chain couples TRBV7-8 to TRBJ2-2; D unclear. This CDR3 has 14 residues. The V gene lost 7 bases and the J gene lost 4 bases, with 13 bases spanning the gap. Germline CDR1 and CDR2: SGHVS and FQNEAQ. Here the CDR3 DNA reads TGTGCCAGCACCCTGGGCGCGGCCACCGGGGAGCTGTTTTTT. Amino acids: CASTLGAATGELFF.

This clonotype was detected only a few times. This chain uses TRBV12-3 or TRBV12-4 with TRBJ1-5; D is uncertain. CDR3 length: 13 amino acids. Trimming shortened V by 6 bases and J by 0 bases, and 6 bases separated the two germline ends. The CDR3 is CASRGYSNQPQHF. As DNA, the CDR3 is TGTGCCAGCAGGGGTTATAGCAATCAGCCCCAGCATTTT.

On this clonotype: Given a much more abundant clone one base away, this may be a read error. The chain couples TRBV4-1 to TRBJ2-5; D gene ambiguous. This CDR3 is built from 14 residues. The germline gives CDR1 MGHRA, CDR2 YSYEKL. The CDR3 DNA sequence: TGCTCCAGCAGCCCCCGAGGCCACCAAGAGACCCAGTACTTC. Encoded protein: CSSSPRGHQETQYF.

The table lists this clonotype with a few counts. The chain recombines TRBV7-9 with TRBJ2-2; 7 bases map to TRBD1. Trimming took 4 bases from V and 0 from J; bases not matched to a gene: 5. The CDR3 covers 16 residues. CDR1 SEHNR and CDR2 FQNEAQ come from the germline V gene (reference sequence). The DNA of the CDR3 is TGTGCCAGCAGCTCCTACAGGGGCGCGAACACCGGGGAGCTGTTTTTT. Translating gives CASSSYRGANTGELFF.

The table lists this clonotype with a few counts. This rearrangement joins TRBV4-3 to TRBJ2-2, with a possible D match to TRBD2 (7 bases). The germline V gene encodes CDR1 LGHNA and CDR2 YSLEER. CDR3 length: 16 residues. Trimming left V 5 bases short and J 1 base short, with 14 bases between. CDR3 nucleotide sequence: TGCGCCAGCAGCTGGGGGGGCTTAAAGAACACCGGGGAGCTGTTTTTT. Translated: CASSWGGLKNTGELFF.

This clonotype was counted once. The chain has TRBV28 and TRBJ1-1, with D perhaps matching TRBD1 (5 bases). V lost 5 bases and J 1 base, leaving 11 bases between the germline ends. This CDR3 is 14 amino acids long. Germline CDR1 and CDR2: MDHEN and SYDVKM. The CDR3 reads CASSHRQRNTEAFF. CDR3 sequence (DNA): TGTGCCAGCAGTCACCGACAGAGGAACACTGAAGCTTTCTTT.

This clonotype was seen a few times. Mismatch with germline at one junction end may stem from a read error. The CDR3 spells CSVQERGYGYTF. CDR3 sequence (DNA): TGCAGCGTTCAAGAACGGGGGTACGGCTACACCTTC. The chain combines TRBV29-1 with TRBJ1-2; D possibly corresponds to TRBD1 (5 bases). Germline CDR1 reads SQVTM; CDR2 reads ANQGSEA. This CDR3 comprises 12 residues.

This clonotype showed up many times. The rearrangement uses TRBV5-1 and TRBJ2-3; D gene unclear. Trimming pared 0 bases from V and 3 bases from J, leaving 17 bases between. There are 17 residues in the CDR3. Germline CDR1 reads SGHRS; CDR2 reads YFSETQ. DNA for the CDR3: TGCGCCAGCAGCTTGGAGACCTCCCACAGTGGGACAGATACGCAGTATTTT. Translation gives CASSLETSHSGTDTQYF.

The J gene is TRBJ1-2, the V gene TRBV2; weak D call: TRBD1 (5 bases). Germline assignment: CDR1 SNHLY and CDR2 FYNNEI. The CDR3 is made up of 15 amino acids. V shed 4 bases and J shed 5 bases, with 17 bases lying between them. The CDR3 here is CASSAEPGVEYGYTF. CDR3 sequence (DNA): TGTGCCAGCAGTGCCGAACCGGGGGTTGAATATGGCTACACCTTC. Supplemented by reference TRBV2 and TRBJ1-2, the full variable domain reads EPEVTQTPSHQVTQMGQEVILRCVPISNHLYFYWYRQILGQKVEFLVSFYNNEISEKSEIFDDQFSVERPDGSNFTLKIRSTKLEDSAMYFCASSAEPGVEYGYTFGSGTRLTVV.

The chain recombines TRBV24-1 with TRBJ2-3, with TRBD2 as a possible D gene (6 bases). The CDR3 is 14 residues long. Trimming removed 9 bases at V and 2 bases at J, with 14 bases between. CDR1 is KGHDR, CDR2 SFDVKD, per germline. CDR3 in DNA: TGTGCCACCGGCTTAGGCGGGGACACAGATACGCAGTATTTT. Translating it yields CATGLGGDTDTQYF.

This clonotype came up a few times. The rearrangement uses TRBV4-2 and TRBJ2-5; perhaps TRBD2 as D (6 bases). Trimming took off 2 bases at V and 5 bases at J, with 18 bases between the two ends. The CDR3 loop spans 16 amino acids. Germline assignment: CDR1 LGHNA and CDR2 YNFKEQ. DNA of the CDR3: TGTGCCAGCAGCCAATACCTGGGGGAGGCCCAGGAGACCCAGTACTTC. Translating gives CASSQYLGEAQETQYF.

The chain combines TRBV6-5 with TRBJ2-2, with 15 bases that match TRBD2. CDR1 is MNHEY and CDR2 is SVGAGI in the germline V gene. Germline trimming cut 6 bases from V and 0 bases from J; bases unmatched to any gene: 17. The CDR3 loop spans 22 amino acids. The CDR3 region has the DNA TGTGCCAGCAGATACGACGTCCATTTGGGACTAGCGGGGGGCTCGAACACCGGGGAGCTGTTTTTT. Amino acid sequence: CASRYDVHLGLAGGSNTGELFF.

V gene TRBV12-3 or TRBV12-4 combines with J gene TRBJ2-7; 7 bases fit TRBD1. The CDR3 loop spans 12 amino acids. After removal of 6 bases from V and 4 bases from J, the junction contained 3 bases not matched to a gene. CDR3 in amino acids: CASSQTGYEQYV. CDR3 bases: TGTGCCAGCAGCCAGACAGGGTACGAGCAGTACGTC.

The rearrangement joins TRBV18 to TRBJ1-3; no clear D. The CDR3 loop spans 18 amino acids. With 3 bases removed from V and 0 bases from J, the gap between germline ends came to 18 bases. Germline V gene lookup returns CDR1 KGHSH and CDR2 LQKENI. CDR3 region: CASSPRPGLEGSGNTIYF. CDR3 DNA sequence: TGTGCCAGCTCACCCCGCCCGGGTTTGGAGGGCTCTGGAAACACCATATATTTT. Complete variable domain (other parts from reference TRBV18 and TRBJ1-3): NAGVMQNPRHLVRRRGQEARLRCSPMKGHSHVYWYRQLPEEGLKFMVYLQKENIIDESGMPKERFSAEFPKEGPSILRIQQVVRGDSAAYFCASSPRPGLEGSGNTIYFGEGSWLTVV.